This TCR beta chain was documented in a study of cytomegalovirus exposure and HLA in healthy donors. With 6 bases clipped from V and 0 bases from J, the junction kept 6 bases outside the gene matches. Germline V gives CDR1 ENHRY, CDR2 SYGVKD. This CDR3 is built from 15 residues. This clone was seen a handful of times. What it binds is not known. Primers: 60 Vbeta forward and 13 Jbeta reverse. Clones were read by immunoSEQ multiplex PCR, and TCRdb kept only the in-frame ones, dropping some. Of 150,000 to 180,000 clones listed, about 80% are singletons. Study-wide points: Further analysis, carried out later, found HLA-associated TCR beta chains more clonally expanded than equally common other chains. TCR beta V- and J-gene trimming, according to a later analysis, was linked to a missense DCLRE1C variant.

Sequencing used PBMCs. The rearrangement joins TRBV10-3 to TRBJ1-1; 8 positions match TRBD1. The TCR originated in a man aged 25-45 years in good health and CMV-seropositive. The chain's CDR3 is CAIRRQGNMNTEAFF. The CDR3 DNA sequence: TGTGCCATCAGAAGACAGGGGAACATGAACACTGAAGCTTTCTTT.